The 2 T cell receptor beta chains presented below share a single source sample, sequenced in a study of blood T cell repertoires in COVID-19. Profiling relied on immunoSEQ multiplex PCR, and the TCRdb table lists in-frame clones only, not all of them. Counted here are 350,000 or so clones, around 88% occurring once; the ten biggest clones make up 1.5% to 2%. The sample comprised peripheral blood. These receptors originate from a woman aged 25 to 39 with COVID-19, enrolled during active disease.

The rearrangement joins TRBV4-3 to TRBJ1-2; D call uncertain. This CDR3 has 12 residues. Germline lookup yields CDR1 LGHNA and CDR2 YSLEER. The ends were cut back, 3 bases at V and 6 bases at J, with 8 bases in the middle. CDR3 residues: CASSQGRDGYTF. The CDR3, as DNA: TGCGCCAGCAGCCAGGGCAGAGATGGCTACACCTTC.

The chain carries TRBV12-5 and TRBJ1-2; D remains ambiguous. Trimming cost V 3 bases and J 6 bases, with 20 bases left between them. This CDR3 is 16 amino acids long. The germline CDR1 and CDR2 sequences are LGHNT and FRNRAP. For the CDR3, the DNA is TGTGCTAGTGGTTTAAGGGCGGGAGGGAGAATGGATGGCTACACCTTC. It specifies CASGLRAGGRMDGYTF.